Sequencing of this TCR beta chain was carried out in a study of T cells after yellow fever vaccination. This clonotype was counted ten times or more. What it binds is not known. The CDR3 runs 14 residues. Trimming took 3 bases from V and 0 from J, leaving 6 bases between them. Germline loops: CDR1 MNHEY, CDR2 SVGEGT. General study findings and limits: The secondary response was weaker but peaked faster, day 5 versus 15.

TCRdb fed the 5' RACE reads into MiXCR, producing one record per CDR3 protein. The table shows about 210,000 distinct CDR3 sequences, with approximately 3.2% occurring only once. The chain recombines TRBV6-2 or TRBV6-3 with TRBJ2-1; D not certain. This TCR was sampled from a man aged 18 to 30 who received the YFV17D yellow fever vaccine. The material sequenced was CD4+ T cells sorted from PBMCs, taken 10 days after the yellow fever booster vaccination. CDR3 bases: TGTGCCAGCAGTTATCCTAGCTCCTACAATGAGCAGTTCTTC. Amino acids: CASSYPSSYNEQFF.